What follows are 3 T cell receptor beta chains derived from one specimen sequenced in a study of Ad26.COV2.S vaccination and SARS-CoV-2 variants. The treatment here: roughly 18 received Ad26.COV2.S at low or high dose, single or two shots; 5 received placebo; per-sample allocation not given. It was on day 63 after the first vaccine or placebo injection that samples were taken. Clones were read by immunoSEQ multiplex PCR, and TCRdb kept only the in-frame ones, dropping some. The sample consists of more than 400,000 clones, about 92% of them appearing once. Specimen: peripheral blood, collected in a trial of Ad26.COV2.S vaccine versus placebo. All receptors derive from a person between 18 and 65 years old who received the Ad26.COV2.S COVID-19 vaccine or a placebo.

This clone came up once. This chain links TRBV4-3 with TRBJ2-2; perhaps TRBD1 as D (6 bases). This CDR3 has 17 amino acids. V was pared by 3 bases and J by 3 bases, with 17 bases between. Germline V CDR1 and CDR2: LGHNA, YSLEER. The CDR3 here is CASSHRADRGHTGELFF. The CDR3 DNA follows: TGCGCCAGCAGCCACCGAGCGGACAGAGGCCACACCGGGGAGCTGTTTTTT.

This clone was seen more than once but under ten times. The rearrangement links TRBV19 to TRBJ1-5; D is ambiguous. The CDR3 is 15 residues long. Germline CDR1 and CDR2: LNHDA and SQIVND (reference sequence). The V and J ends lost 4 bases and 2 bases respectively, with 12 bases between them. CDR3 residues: CASSTKEKGNQPQHF. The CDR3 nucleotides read TGTGCCAGTAGTACAAAGGAGAAGGGCAATCAGCCCCAGCATTTT. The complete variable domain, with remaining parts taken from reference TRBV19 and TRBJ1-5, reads DGGITQSPKYLFRKEGQNVTLSCEQNLNHDAMYWYRQDPGQGLRLIYYSQIVNDFQKGDIAEGYSVSREKKESFPLTVTSAQKNPTAFYLCASSTKEKGNQPQHFGDGTRLSIL.

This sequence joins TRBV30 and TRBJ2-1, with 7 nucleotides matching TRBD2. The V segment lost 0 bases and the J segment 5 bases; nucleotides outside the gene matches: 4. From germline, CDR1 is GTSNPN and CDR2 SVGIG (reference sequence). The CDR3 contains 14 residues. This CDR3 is CAWSVGLADNEQFF. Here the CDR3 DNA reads TGTGCCTGGAGTGTAGGGCTAGCGGACAATGAGCAGTTCTTC.